This paragraph reports one T cell receptor beta chain. This entry comes from a study of blood T cell repertoires in COVID-19. Germline V lookup: CDR1 SEHNR, CDR2 FQNEAQ (reference sequence). The ends lost 3 bases at V and 2 bases at J; junction bases unmatched: 5. The CDR3 contains 15 residues. Some clones are missing from TCRdb's copy, which holds only in-frame ones; the method was immunoSEQ multiplex PCR. Here the sample spans fewer than 350,000 clones, 85% being singletons. This chain links TRBV7-9 with TRBJ1-2; TRBD1 matches at 8 bases. This receptor was taken from a woman under 40 who had been exposed to COVID-19. The sequencing sample was made of PBMCs or T cells enriched from blood (not recorded which). The DNA of the CDR3 is TGTGCCAGCAGCTTGGGGACAGGTGGGAACTATGGCTACACCTTC. Protein product: CASSLGTGGNYGYTF.